Listed here are 26 T cell receptor beta chains from one sample, sequenced in a study of T-cell memory formation after mild COVID-19. One entry per CDR3 protein results from TCRdb running MiXCR on the 5' RACE reads. This table holds hundreds of thousands of distinct CDR3 sequences, more than 20% found once. Sequencing used PBMCs or a T cell subset sorted from them (not recorded which). These receptors all come from an adult woman who had mild COVID-19 (a few samples of this study predate the infection). Cell type and time point are not known.

In this sample, this clonotype turned up a few times. The genes are TRBV29-1 and TRBJ2-1; 12 bases match TRBD1. The V gene's germline CDR1 is SQVTM and CDR2 ANQGSEA. This CDR3 comprises 21 residues. The junction had 17 bases not matched to a gene; V was cut back by 2 bases and J by 0 bases. The CDR3 bases are TGCAGCGTTGAATATGGGATAGGCGGGACAGGGGGCATTACCTCCTACAATGAGCAGTTCTTC. Protein: CSVEYGIGGTGGITSYNEQFF.

The V call is TRBV12-3 or TRBV12-4, the J call TRBJ1-5; TRBD1 might be the D (5 bases). Trimming stripped 2 bases from V and 2 bases from J, with 16 bases between. This CDR3 spans 17 amino acids. The CDR3 here is CASSLWAAGGGNQPQHF. The CDR3 DNA is TGTGCCAGCAGTTTATGGGCAGCCGGGGGGGGCAATCAGCCCCAGCATTTT.

The rearrangement uses TRBV5-1 and TRBJ1-1; 10 bases map to TRBD1. V was clipped by 2 bases and J by 8 bases; unmatched bases: 3. Germline lookup yields CDR1 SGHRS and CDR2 YFSETQ. The CDR3 is 13 amino acids. The CDR3 region has the DNA TGCGCCAGCAGCTTCGGACAGGGGGTCGAAGCTTTCTTT. Translation: CASSFGQGVEAFF.

The CDR3 sequence is CASSKGQNTDTQYF. The CDR3 DNA follows: TGCGCCAGCAGCAAGGGACAGAACACAGATACGCAGTATTTT. The chain combines TRBV5-1 with TRBJ2-3; 7 positions match TRBD1. This CDR3 spans 14 amino acids. Germline V lookup: CDR1 SGHRS, CDR2 YFSETQ. Losses at the gene ends were 4 bases for V and 2 bases for J; bases not matched to a gene: 4.

This clonotype was found a few times. The CDR3 coding sequence is TGTGCCAGCAGATTTAGCGGGAGGGCCGCCTACGAGCAGTACTTC. Encoded protein: CASRFSGRAAYEQYF. The chain joins TRBV12-3 or TRBV12-4 to TRBJ2-7; 11 bases line up with TRBD2. V shed 6 bases, J shed 2 bases, and the junction held 6 bases outside the gene matches. This CDR3 has 15 amino acids.

The rearrangement uses TRBV20-1 and TRBJ2-7; D possibly corresponds to TRBD1 (5 bases). V was cut by 1 base and J by 1 base, with 8 bases left in between. CDR1 is DFQATT, CDR2 SNEGSKA, per germline (reference sequence). There are 13 residues in the CDR3. The CDR3 DNA follows: TGCAGTGCTAGAGGTGACAGTTCCTACGAGCAGTACTTC. It codes for CSARGDSSYEQYF.

This clonotype was seen more than once but under ten times. CDR3 in amino acids: CASSASPGLAYEQYF. CDR3 in DNA: TGTGCCAGCAGCGCCTCTCCGGGACTCGCCTACGAGCAGTACTTC. This chain connects TRBV9 to TRBJ2-7; D is possibly TRBD2 (6 bases). The CDR3 totals 15 residues. The germline V and J ends were trimmed by 3 bases and 2 bases, with 15 bases remaining between them. In germline, CDR1 is SGDLS, CDR2 YYNGEE.

J is TRBJ2-5 and V is TRBV6-5; D is possibly TRBD2 (6 bases). Germline V lookup: CDR1 MNHEY, CDR2 SVGAGI. V was pared by 3 bases and J by 3 bases, with 11 bases between. This CDR3 region has 14 residues. The CDR3 DNA is TGTGCCAGCAGTTATCTCGGGGGAAAAGAGACCCAGTACTTC. Translated, it gives CASSYLGGKETQYF.

In its sample, this clonotype was seen a few times. The chain joins TRBV11-2 to TRBJ2-1; TRBD2 matches 9 bases. CDR1 and CDR2 from the germline V gene are SGHAT and FQNNGV. V lost 0 bases to trimming and J lost 7 bases; unmatched junction nucleotides: 10. This CDR3 spans 17 amino acids. The CDR3 reads CASSLDTWSGRSNEQFF. The DNA for the CDR3 is TGTGCCAGCAGCTTAGATACTTGGAGCGGGAGGTCGAATGAGCAGTTCTTC.

This clonotype turned up a few times. The rearrangement joins TRBV20-1 to TRBJ2-3; no clear D gene. The V gene's germline CDR1 is DFQATT and CDR2 SNEGSKA (reference sequence). V gave up 1 base and J gave up 2 bases, with 13 bases separating them. This CDR3 is 15 amino acids long. CDR3 nucleotides: TGCAGTGCTAGAGCCCCGGACGCCCTCACAGATACGCAGTATTTT. This gives the protein CSARAPDALTDTQYF.

In its sample, this clonotype was seen a few times. The chain recombines TRBV3-1 with TRBJ2-7; D not resolved. Trimming stripped 1 base from V and 2 bases from J, with 6 bases between. The CDR3 length is 13 residues. Per germline, CDR1 LGHDT and CDR2 YNNKEL (reference sequence). CDR3 region: CASSQATAYEQYF. The CDR3 DNA is TGTGCCAGCAGCCAAGCCACAGCCTACGAGCAGTACTTC.

A few counts support this clonotype. The chain is built from TRBV5-1 and TRBJ2-1; 12 bases are a match to TRBD2. CDR1 and CDR2 from the germline V gene are SGHRS and YFSETQ. Trimming cost V 2 bases and J 9 bases; bases outside gene matches: 15. The CDR3 covers 18 residues. As DNA, the CDR3 is TGCGCCAGCAGCTTCCCTAGCGGGAGGGCCGTCGGATTCAGTGAGCAGTTCTTC. Translated, it gives CASSFPSGRAVGFSEQFF.

In its sample, this clonotype was seen a few times. The J gene is TRBJ2-3, the V gene TRBV5-1; 7 bases line up with TRBD1. Germline V CDR1 and CDR2: SGHRS, YFSETQ. The length of the CDR3 is 16 residues. V lost 2 bases to trimming and J lost 2 bases; unmatched junction nucleotides: 8. In nucleotides, the CDR3 is TGCGCCAGCAGCTTCCCTACAGGGGACCCCACAGATACGCAGTATTTT. Amino acid sequence: CASSFPTGDPTDTQYF.

The rearrangement joins TRBV2 to TRBJ2-1, with TRBD2 matching over 16 bases. V gave up 7 bases and J gave up 8 bases; unmatched junction bases: 8. The V gene's germline CDR1 is SNHLY and CDR2 FYNNEI. This CDR3 is built from 16 residues. CDR3 sequence: CASTRRGTSGRDEQFF. CDR3 DNA sequence: TGTGCCAGCACAAGAAGGGGGACTAGCGGGAGGGATGAGCAGTTCTTC. The full variable domain, in which reference TRBV2 and TRBJ2-1 provide the parts outside the CDR3, is EPEVTQTPSHQVTQMGQEVILRCVPISNHLYFYWYRQILGQKVEFLVSFYNNEISEKSEIFDDQFSVERPDGSNFTLKIRSTKLEDSAMYFCASTRRGTSGRDEQFFGPGTRLTVL.

This clonotype has just a few counts. The chain recombines TRBV5-1 with TRBJ1-1; D possibly corresponds to TRBD1 (5 bases). Trimming left V 0 bases short and J 2 bases short, with 11 bases between. The germline V gene encodes CDR1 SGHRS and CDR2 YFSETQ. CDR3 length: 15 residues. The CDR3, as DNA: TGCGCCAGCAGCTTGGGCGGAGGGGAAAACACTGAAGCTTTCTTT. It yields the protein CASSLGGGENTEAFF.

The chain joins TRBV4-1 to TRBJ1-2; D gene unclear. The CDR3 extends over 14 amino acids. Germline CDR1 and CDR2: MGHRA and YSYEKL. With 2 bases removed from V and 2 bases from J, the gap between germline ends came to 9 bases. The chain's CDR3 is CASSQRESNYGYTF. The CDR3 coding sequence is TGCGCCAGCAGCCAACGGGAGTCGAACTATGGCTACACCTTC.

The CDR3 region has the DNA TGTGCCACCAGTGATTTTGAACAGAACCACGAGCAGTACTTC. Translated, it gives CATSDFEQNHEQYF. The chain recombines TRBV24-1 with TRBJ2-7; no reliable D call. The CDR3 runs 14 residues. Looked up from germline, CDR1 is KGHDR and CDR2 is SFDVKD. Trimming removed 1 base from V and 5 bases from J, with 11 bases in between.

V and J are TRBV4-3 and TRBJ2-1, with D hard to call. CDR3 length equals 16 residues. Per the germline V gene, CDR1 is LGHNA and CDR2 is YSLEER. V lost 2 bases and J lost 8, with 19 bases in between. The CDR3 DNA reads TGCGCCAGCAGCCAAAGGCCCGGCCCAACGGGCGATGAGCAGTTCTTC. Translated, it gives CASSQRPGPTGDEQFF.

This clonotype was seen more than once but under ten times. V gene TRBV20-1 combines with J gene TRBJ2-7; no firm D call. Trimming cost V 6 bases and J 1 base, with 13 bases left between them. The CDR3 spans 13 residues. CDR1 is DFQATT and CDR2 is SNEGSKA in the germline V gene (reference sequence). The CDR3 region is CSARRSGSYEQYF. Here the CDR3 DNA reads TGCAGTGCAAGAAGGTCCGGATCCTACGAGCAGTACTTC.

This clonotype rates as medium-sized. This sequence joins TRBV20-1 and TRBJ2-5; no definite D call. The V and J ends lost 8 bases and 2 bases respectively, with 6 bases between them. This CDR3 is built from 10 residues. Germline values: CDR1 DFQATT, CDR2 SNEGSKA (reference sequence). CDR3 coding DNA: TGCAGTACGTTTCAAGAGACCCAGTACTTC. Protein product: CSTFQETQYF.

This clonotype showed up just a few times. The chain has TRBV20-1 and TRBJ1-1; TRBD1 might be the D (5 bases). The V gene's germline CDR1 is DFQATT and CDR2 SNEGSKA (reference sequence). The CDR3 runs 13 residues. V lost 6 bases, J lost 7 bases, and 18 bases lay in between. The CDR3 protein is CSALRGVLDEAFF. The DNA of the CDR3 is TGCAGTGCCCTCAGAGGGGTTTTAGATGAAGCTTTCTTT.

This clonotype occurred a few times. This sequence joins TRBV5-1 and TRBJ2-2; 9 bases align to TRBD1. Germline assignment: CDR1 SGHRS and CDR2 YFSETQ. Trimming removed 4 bases from V and 5 bases from J; junction bases left unmatched: 9. The CDR3 is 16 amino acids. The CDR3 DNA sequence: TGCGCCAGCAGCATAACAGGGGGCCTTGGTACCGGGGAGCTGTTTTTT. Translated, it gives CASSITGGLGTGELFF.

Only a few counts were recorded for this clonotype. The rearrangement uses TRBV9 and TRBJ2-7; 7 positions agree with TRBD2. Looked up from germline, CDR1 is SGDLS and CDR2 is YYNGEE. The CDR3 spans 14 residues. J was trimmed by 5 bases and V by 4 bases; bases with no gene match: 9. For the CDR3, the DNA is TGTGCCAGCAGCCCTCCCGGGAGGAACCACGAGCAGTACTTC. Residues: CASSPPGRNHEQYF.

This clonotype was seen more than once but under ten times. The gene calls are TRBV12-3 or TRBV12-4 and TRBJ2-7, with no clear D. The CDR3 has 16 residues. V dropped 5 bases and J dropped 3 bases, with 20 bases sitting between them. The CDR3 protein is CASSPNPGPGVYEQYF. For the CDR3, the DNA is TGTGCCAGCAGTCCTAACCCCGGGCCCGGAGTCTACGAGCAGTACTTC.

The chain has TRBV4-3 and TRBJ1-3; 8 bases are a match to TRBD1. Looked up from germline, CDR1 is LGHNA and CDR2 is YSLEER. This CDR3 is 14 amino acids long. Trimming removed 4 bases from V and 4 bases from J; junction bases left unmatched: 3. The CDR3 sequence: CASSRGTGGNTIYF. The DNA for the CDR3 is TGCGCCAGCAGCCGAGGGACAGGAGGAAACACCATATATTTT.

This clonotype occurred a few times. The V call is TRBV4-3, the J call TRBJ1-1; D is uncertain. This CDR3 is built from 14 residues. Germline-derived CDR1 and CDR2 are LGHNA and YSLEER. Trimming removed 1 base at V and 0 bases at J, with 6 bases between. CDR3 DNA sequence: TGCGCCAGCAGCCAAGCGTTACTGAACACTGAAGCTTTCTTT. Translating it yields CASSQALLNTEAFF.